This T cell receptor (beta chain) was observed in a study of shared clonotypes between healthy human individuals. Findings and limits, study-wide: There were few donors, and this limited the genetic and exposure-history diversity represented.

A note on this clone: Antigen specificity is unknown.

Assay: immunoSEQ multiplex PCR; the TCRdb copy retains only in-frame clones and omits some. The sample comprises around 2.3 million clones, approximately 96% of which are singletons, and less than 0.15% rests with the top ten. The CDR3 contains 13 residues. Trimming removed 4 bases from V and 11 bases from J; junction bases left unmatched: 11. Germline CDR1 reads GTSNPN; CDR2 reads SVGIG (reference sequence). The source of this sequence is a man between 18 and 35 years old in good health. The genes are TRBV30 and TRBJ2-1; 7 bases fit TRBD1. Sequencing was performed on naive CD4+ T cells sorted from blood. This sample's subset: CD45RA+ positively selected. The CDR3: CAWTLLATGKQFF. For the CDR3, the DNA is TGTGCCTGGACCCTGCTTGCGACAGGGAAGCAGTTCTTC.